Described below is a single T cell receptor (beta chain) sequence and its context. Its antigen is undetermined. This table comes from immunoSEQ multiplex PCR, and its TCRdb copy is limited to in-frame clones, with some not included. The sample contains about 960,000 clones, around three quarters of which appear only once. These data are taken from a study of shared clonotypes between healthy human individuals. Whole-study findings and limits: Blood alone was sampled, and tissue repertoires likely differ.

The CDR3 sequence is 14 residues long. The V end lost 2 bases, the J end lost 5 bases, and 12 bases lay between the germline ends. Germline V CDR1 and CDR2: MNHEY, SMNVEV (reference sequence). Material: memory CD4+ T cells sorted from blood. Subset noted: CD45RA-negative fraction. The sequence was obtained from a man younger than 35 in good health. V usage is TRBV27 and J usage is TRBJ1-2, with TRBD1 as a possible D gene (6 bases). CDR3 bases: TGTGCCAGCAGTTTAACGGGGGCGGGGTATGGCTACACCTTC. This translates into CASSLTGAGYGYTF.